This note documents a single T cell receptor (beta chain) sequence. Antigen unknown. These data are taken from a study of cytomegalovirus exposure and HLA in healthy donors. Whole-study results and caveats: First-cohort TCR clusters were later found to tend to co-occur in the approximately 120 validation repertoires. The study found most TCR sequences rare, yet found some public TCRs in many donors. The study labeled 150 to 200 TCR beta chains cytomegalovirus-associated.

Some clones are missing from TCRdb's copy, which holds only in-frame ones; the method was immunoSEQ multiplex PCR. The table lists about 160,000 clones, 85% to 90% of them singletons. Sequencing was carried out using PBMCs. This clonotype originated in a woman younger than 35 in good health and CMV-seropositive.

The CDR3 DNA reads TGTGCCAGCAGCGTAGGGGAGGGCTATGGCTACACCTTC. Translated, it gives CASSVGEGYGYTF. The chain employs TRBV9 and TRBJ1-2; unclear D gene. Germline CDR1 reads SGDLS; CDR2 reads YYNGEE. This CDR3 contains 13 residues. V gave up 0 bases and J gave up 4 bases, with 7 bases separating them.